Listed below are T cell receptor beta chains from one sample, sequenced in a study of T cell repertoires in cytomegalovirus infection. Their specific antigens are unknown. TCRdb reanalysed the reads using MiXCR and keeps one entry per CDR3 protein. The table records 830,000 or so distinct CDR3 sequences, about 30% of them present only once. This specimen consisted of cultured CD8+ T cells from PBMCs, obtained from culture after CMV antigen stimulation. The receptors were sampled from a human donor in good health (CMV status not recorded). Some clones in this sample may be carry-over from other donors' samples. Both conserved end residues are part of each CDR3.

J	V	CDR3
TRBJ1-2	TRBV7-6	CASSLAGGGTYGYTF
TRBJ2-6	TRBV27	CATGGANVLTF
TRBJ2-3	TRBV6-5	CASSYSGLAPDTQYF
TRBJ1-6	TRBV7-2	CASSSPGETYNSPLHF
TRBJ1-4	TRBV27	CASSLSGTREKLFF
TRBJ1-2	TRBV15	CATSRDPDDYGYTF
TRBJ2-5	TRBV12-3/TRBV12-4	CASSLALVKETQYF
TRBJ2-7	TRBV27	CASSFSDGADPYEQYF
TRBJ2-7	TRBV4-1	CASSPGANTYEQYF
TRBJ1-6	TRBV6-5	CASSSDLGGISYNSPLHF
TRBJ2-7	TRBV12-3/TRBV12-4	CASSLGLLSEQYF
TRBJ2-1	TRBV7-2	CASSQGTGGGEQFF
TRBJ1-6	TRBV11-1	CASSLGRSPIHF
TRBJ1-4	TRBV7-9	CASSFTGEKLFF
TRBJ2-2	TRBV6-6	CASTPSLGAGELFF
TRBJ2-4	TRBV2	CASSEGVENIQYF
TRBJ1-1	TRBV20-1	CSAVLGPLTEAFF
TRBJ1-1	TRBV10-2	CASRAGTMNTEAFF
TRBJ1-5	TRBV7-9	CASSRGTGGNQPQHF
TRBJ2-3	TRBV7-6	CASSPPGTDTQYF